The clone carrying this T cell receptor beta chain was detected a few times. Noted time point: patch test 1, 2 weeks after DPC sensitization. This sample's treatment: therapeutic diphenylcyclopropenone sensitization with weekly scalp DPC. Alopecia patients, 18 to 70 years old and DPC-suitable, served as donors. This entry belongs to a study of human T cells and chemical hapten exposure. The wider study: The sensitizer, 2% DPC, was used on approximately 2 cm by approximately 2 cm of upper inner arm skin. The patient population, which was mostly female, had alopecia areata, totalis or universalis.

This CDR3 has 16 amino acids. CDR1 and CDR2 from the germline V gene are SGHNT and YYREEE (reference sequence). Trimming removed 4 bases from V and 0 bases from J; junction bases left unmatched: 7. One entry per CDR3 protein, called by TCRdb with MiXCR from the RACE reads. The repertoire holds about 99,000 distinct CDR3 sequences, approximately 13% seen once, with over 2% in the top ten. The TCR comes from a woman between 40 and 50 years old with alopecia areata. Some clones in this sample may be carry-over from other donors' samples. This rearrangement joins TRBV5-4 to TRBJ2-1; 7 bases match TRBD1. The source material was whole blood, sampled in connection with sensitization to the hapten diphenylcyclopropenone (DPC). CDR3 protein: CASSTAGGPSYNEQFF. For the CDR3, the DNA is TGTGCCAGCAGCACCGCAGGGGGACCCTCCTACAATGAGCAGTTCTTC.